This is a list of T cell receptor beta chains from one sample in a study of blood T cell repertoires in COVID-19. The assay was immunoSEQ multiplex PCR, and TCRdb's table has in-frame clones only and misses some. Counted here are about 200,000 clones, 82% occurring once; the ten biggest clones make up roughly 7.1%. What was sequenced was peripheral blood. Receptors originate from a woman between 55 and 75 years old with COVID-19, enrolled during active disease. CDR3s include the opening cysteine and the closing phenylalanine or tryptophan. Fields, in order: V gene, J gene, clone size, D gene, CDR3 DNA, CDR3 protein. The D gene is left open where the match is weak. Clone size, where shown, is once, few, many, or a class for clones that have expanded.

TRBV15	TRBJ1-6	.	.	TGTGCCACCAGCAGGGGGACACTTAATTCACCCCTCCACTTT	CATSRGTLNSPLHF
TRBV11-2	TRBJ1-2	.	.	TGTGCCAGCAGCCCCTCCCCTAGGGGAACCAACTATGGCTACACCTTC	CASSPSPRGTNYGYTF
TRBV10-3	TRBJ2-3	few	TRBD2	TGTGCCATCAGGTTAGCGGGAGGGACCACAGATACGCAGTATTTT	CAIRLAGGTTDTQYF
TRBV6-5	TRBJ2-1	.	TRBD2	TGTGCCAGCAGTTCCGGAGGACTAGCTCTTGATGAGCAGTTCTTC	CASSSGGLALDEQFF
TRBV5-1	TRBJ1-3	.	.	TGCGCCAGCAGCCCTTCGGGCAGGGGCTCTGGAAACACCATATATTTT	CASSPSGRGSGNTIYF
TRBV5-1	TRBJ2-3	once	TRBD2	TGCGCCAGCAGCACGGTAGCTAGCGGGGGCACAGATACGCAGTATTTT	CASSTVASGGTDTQYF
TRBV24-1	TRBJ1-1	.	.	TGTGCCACCAGTGATGGGAGGAACACTGAAGCTTTCTTT	CATSDGRNTEAFF
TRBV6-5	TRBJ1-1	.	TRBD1	TGTGCCAGCTCGGACAGGGGGCTGAACACTGAAGCTTTCTTT	CASSDRGLNTEAFF
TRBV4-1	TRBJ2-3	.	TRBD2	TGCGCCAGCAGCCAAGAACCTAGCGGATACACAGATACGCAGTATTTT	CASSQEPSGYTDTQYF
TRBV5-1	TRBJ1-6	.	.	TGCGCCAGCAGCTTAACTTGGGACATCTATAATTCACCCCTCCACTTT	CASSLTWDIYNSPLHF
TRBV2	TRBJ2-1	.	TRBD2	TGTGCCAGCAGTGGGTCAGCGGGAGACGCTACGGACAATGAGCAGTTCTTC	CASSGSAGDATDNEQFF
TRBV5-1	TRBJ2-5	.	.	TGCGCCAGCAAGGTGGGGGGGGGCCGTGAGACCCAGTACTTC	CASKVGGGRETQYF
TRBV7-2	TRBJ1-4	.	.	TGTGCCAGCAGCCTGAGACAACATAATGAAAAACTGTTTTTT	CASSLRQHNEKLFF
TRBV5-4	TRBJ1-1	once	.	TGTGCCAGCAGCCCTCACGGAGGCAGCTTGAACACTGAAGCTTTCTTT	CASSPHGGSLNTEAFF
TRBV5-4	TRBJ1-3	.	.	TGTGCCAGCAGCACGGGGGGCAGGACCTCTGGAAACACCATATATTTT	CASSTGGRTSGNTIYF
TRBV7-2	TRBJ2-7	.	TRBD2	TGTGCCAGCAGCTCCTTGACTAGCGGGGCCGTCTACGAGCAGTACTTC	CASSSLTSGAVYEQYF
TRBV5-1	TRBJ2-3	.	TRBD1	TGCGCCAGCAGCTTGGGGCGGACAGGGAGCACAGATACGCAGTATTTT	CASSLGRTGSTDTQYF
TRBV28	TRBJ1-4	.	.	TGTGCCAGCAGTAGTAGGAGTGCAACTAATGAAAAACTGTTTTTT	CASSSRSATNEKLFF
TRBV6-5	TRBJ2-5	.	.	TGTGCCAGTGAGAGAGAGACCCAGTACTTC	CASERETQYF
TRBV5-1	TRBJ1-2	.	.	TGCGCCAGCAGATTGGCCCAGGGGTATGGCTACACCTTC	CASRLAQGYGYTF
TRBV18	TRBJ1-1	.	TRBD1	TGTGCCAGCTCAGCGACAGGGGGCTCGGACACTGAAGCTTTCTTT	CASSATGGSDTEAFF
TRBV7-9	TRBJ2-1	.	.	TGTGCCAGCAGCCCTACGGGTCGCAAATACAATGAGCAGTTCTTC	CASSPTGRKYNEQFF